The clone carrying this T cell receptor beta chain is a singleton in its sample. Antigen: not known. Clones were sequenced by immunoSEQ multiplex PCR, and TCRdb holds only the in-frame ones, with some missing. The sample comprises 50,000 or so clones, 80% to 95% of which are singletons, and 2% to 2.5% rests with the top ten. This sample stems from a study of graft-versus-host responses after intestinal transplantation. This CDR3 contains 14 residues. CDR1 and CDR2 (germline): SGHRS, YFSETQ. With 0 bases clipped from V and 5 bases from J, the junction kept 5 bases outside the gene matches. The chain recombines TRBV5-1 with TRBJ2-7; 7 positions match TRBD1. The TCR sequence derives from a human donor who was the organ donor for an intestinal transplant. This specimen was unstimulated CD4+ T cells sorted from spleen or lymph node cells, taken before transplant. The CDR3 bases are TGCGCCAGCAGCTTGGACAGGGGAAGAGACGAGCAGTACTTC. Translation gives CASSLDRGRDEQYF.